The next 31 T cell receptor beta chains were all read from a single sample in a study of T cell clones after liver transplantation. This table comes from immunoSEQ multiplex PCR, and its TCRdb copy is limited to in-frame clones, with some not included. This sample carries around 77,000 clones, 75% to 90% of them seen once, and the ten largest clones take 0.79%. The starting material was CD4+ T cells from blood, obtained 12 months after liver transplant. These receptors all come from a human patient who received a liver transplant. Some T cells could come from the graft donor.

The sample holds a few counts of this clone. The gene calls are TRBV5-6 and TRBJ2-5; D is possibly TRBD2 (6 bases). CDR1 and CDR2 (germline): SGHDT, YYEEEE. CDR3 length equals 15 residues. V gave up 1 base and J gave up 2 bases, with 12 bases separating them. CDR3 sequence: CASSLFVGGQETQYF. The DNA of the CDR3 is TGTGCCAGCAGCTTGTTTGTGGGGGGTCAAGAGACCCAGTACTTC.

V usage is TRBV18 and J usage is TRBJ2-5; TRBD2 aligns across 7 bases. Germline CDR1 and CDR2: KGHSH and LQKENI. V gave up 6 bases and J gave up 5 bases; unmatched junction bases: 9. The CDR3 sequence is 14 residues long. The CDR3 sequence is CASSAGRAPETQYF. In DNA, the CDR3 is TGTGCCAGCTCTGCTGGGAGGGCCCCTGAGACCCAGTACTTC.

This clone appeared once. The chain combines TRBV6-5 with TRBJ1-2, with D perhaps TRBD1 (5 bases). Germline CDR1 reads MNHEY; CDR2 reads SVGAGI. CDR3 length: 14 amino acids. The V and J ends lost 4 bases and 6 bases respectively, with 15 bases between them. In DNA form, the CDR3 reads TGTGCCAGCAGTTTAGCAGGGAGGCGAGATGGCTACACCTTC. It encodes CASSLAGRRDGYTF.

The gene calls are TRBV9 and TRBJ1-3; 7 bases line up with TRBD1. The CDR3 extends over 15 amino acids. Germline CDR1 SGDLS, CDR2 YYNGEE. J gave up 4 bases and V 3 bases, and 7 bases lay outside the gene matches. This CDR3 reads CASSASGTAGNTIYF. In DNA form, the CDR3 reads TGTGCCAGCAGCGCCAGTGGGACAGCCGGAAACACCATATATTTT.

The chain combines TRBV7-9 with TRBJ2-7; tentatively, D is TRBD1 (6 bases). There are 16 residues in the CDR3. Trimming removed 5 bases from V and 1 base from J, with 18 bases in between. Germline V gene sequence: CDR1 SEHNR, CDR2 FQNEAQ (reference sequence). The CDR3 spells CASSLLSRDTSYEQYF. CDR3 DNA sequence: TGTGCCAGCAGCCTACTAAGCCGGGACACGTCCTACGAGCAGTACTTC.

V gene TRBV28 combines with J gene TRBJ1-2, with D possibly matching TRBD1 (5 bases). The germline V gene has CDR1 MDHEN and CDR2 SYDVKM. CDR3 size: 13 residues. The V gene lost 7 bases and the J gene lost 4 bases, with 13 bases spanning the gap. CDR3 DNA: TGTGCCAGCACGACAGAGCGTTCCTATGGCTACACCTTC. Translated, it gives CASTTERSYGYTF.

CDR3 in DNA: TGTGCCAGTAGTGCCTCCAGGGGGAGACAAGAGACCCAGTACTTC. Translated: CASSASRGRQETQYF. The rearrangement links TRBV19 to TRBJ2-5, with 7 positions matching TRBD1. Germline loops: CDR1 LNHDA, CDR2 SQIVND (reference sequence). The CDR3 totals 15 residues. V dropped 5 bases and J dropped 2; count of bases not matched to a gene: 8.

This clone was counted once. V gene TRBV27 combines with J gene TRBJ1-4; D remains unclear. Trimming removed 6 bases from V and 5 bases from J, with 16 bases in between. The CDR3 consists of 15 residues. Per germline, CDR1 MNHEY and CDR2 SMNVEV (reference sequence). CDR3 nucleotides: TGTGCCAGCAGGTCCCAGAGTAAGAAAAATGAAAAACTGTTTTTT. Its translation is CASRSQSKKNEKLFF.

CDR3 in amino acids: CASSTKGEQFF. In DNA form, the CDR3 reads TGTGCCAGCAGCACTAAGGGGGAGCAGTTCTTC. The chain employs TRBV6-5 and TRBJ2-1; a possible D gene is TRBD1 (5 bases). Trimming cost V 6 bases and J 10 bases, with 10 bases left between them. Germline V gene lookup returns CDR1 MNHEY and CDR2 SVGAGI. This CDR3 comprises 11 residues.

This clone was seen a few times. V usage is TRBV28 and J usage is TRBJ2-7; tentative D call: TRBD1 (6 bases). The V gene's germline CDR1 is MDHEN and CDR2 SYDVKM. The CDR3 is 13 residues long. V was clipped by 6 bases and J by 2 bases, with 11 bases between them. CDR3 sequence: CASSHRDPYEQYF. The DNA for the CDR3 is TGTGCCAGCAGCCACAGGGACCCCTACGAGCAGTACTTC. Using reference TRBV28 and TRBJ2-7 for the parts outside the CDR3, the full variable domain is DVKVTQSSRYLVKRTGEKVFLECVQDMDHENMFWYRQDPGLGLRLIYFSYDVKMKEKGDIPEGYSVSREKKERFSLILESASTNQTSMYLCASSHRDPYEQYFGPGTRLTVT.

The gene calls are TRBV27 and TRBJ2-3, with 11 bases aligning to TRBD2. In germline, CDR1 is MNHEY, CDR2 SMNVEV (reference sequence). This CDR3 region has 14 residues. The ends lost 7 bases at V and 6 bases at J; junction bases unmatched: 6. CDR3 nucleotides: TGTGCCAGCATCTCTTTAGCGGGAGGGGATACGCAGTATTTT. Protein product: CASISLAGGDTQYF.

In this sample, this clone turned up a few times. This chain uses TRBV9 with TRBJ2-2; 12 bases map to TRBD2. Germline V gives CDR1 SGDLS, CDR2 YYNGEE. The CDR3 totals 16 residues. After removal of 3 bases from V and 5 bases from J, the junction contained 5 bases not matched to a gene. The CDR3 loop is CASSAPSGRETGELFF. Written as DNA, the CDR3 is TGTGCCAGCAGCGCCCCTAGCGGGAGGGAAACCGGGGAGCTGTTTTTT.

This clone was counted a few times. The chain links TRBV28 to TRBJ2-1, with 11 nucleotides matching TRBD2. With 5 bases clipped from V and 7 bases from J, the junction kept 16 bases outside the gene matches. The CDR3 has 18 residues. CDR1 and CDR2 (germline): MDHEN, SYDVKM. CDR3 nucleotides: TGTGCCAGCAGTCCTAATCCAACGACCGGGACTAGCGGTAATGAGCAGTTCTTC. As protein: CASSPNPTTGTSGNEQFF.

The CDR3 nucleotides are TGTGCCAGCAGGGGACTTATGAGCAATCAGCCCCAGCATTTT. It is translated as CASRGLMSNQPQHF. The chain uses TRBV28 and TRBJ1-5; perhaps TRBD1 as D (5 bases). V lost 6 bases to trimming and J lost 1 base, with 10 bases between them. The CDR3 sequence is 14 residues long. From germline, CDR1 is MDHEN and CDR2 SYDVKM.

The rearrangement uses TRBV5-4 and TRBJ1-1, with D unresolved. This CDR3 spans 15 amino acids. Germline V lookup: CDR1 SGHNT, CDR2 YYREEE (reference sequence). The V end lost 4 bases, the J end lost 5 bases, and 18 bases lay between the germline ends. The CDR3 DNA reads as TGTGCCAGCAGCCCCGGACTTACCCCGAATACTGAAGCTTTCTTT. This sequence encodes CASSPGLTPNTEAFF.

The CDR3 sequence: CSLRPGRPTDTQYF. CDR3 in DNA: TGCAGCCTTAGACCGGGACGGCCCACAGATACGCAGTATTTT. This rearrangement joins TRBV29-1 to TRBJ2-3, with D perhaps assigned TRBD1 or TRBD2 (5 bases each). Per germline, CDR1 SQVTM and CDR2 ANQGSEA. V shed 8 bases and J shed 2 bases, with 17 bases lying between them. The CDR3 extends over 14 amino acids.

In this sample, this clone turned up once. The V call is TRBV19, the J call TRBJ1-2; a possible D gene is TRBD1 (5 bases). V was shortened by 4 bases and J by 4 bases, with 19 bases between the two germline ends. The CDR3 has 16 residues. The germline gives CDR1 LNHDA, CDR2 SQIVND (reference sequence). The DNA of the CDR3 is TGTGCCAGTAGTAGAGACCCGGGACCCGGAGGCTATGGCTACACCTTC. It codes for CASSRDPGPGGYGYTF.

V usage is TRBV7-2 and J usage is TRBJ2-3, with D possibly being TRBD2 (6 bases). The CDR3 has 13 amino acids. The V and J ends lost 5 bases and 2 bases respectively, with 8 bases between them. Per the germline V gene, CDR1 is SGHTA and CDR2 is FQGNSA. Written as DNA, the CDR3 is TGTGCCAGCAGCACGGGACTCACAGATACGCAGTATTTT. It yields the protein CASSTGLTDTQYF.

This sequence joins TRBV2 and TRBJ2-1, with TRBD2 identical over 14 bases. J was trimmed by 9 bases and V by 6 bases; bases with no gene match: 7. The CDR3 length is 15 residues. In germline, CDR1 is SNHLY, CDR2 FYNNEI. The CDR3 is CASSQTSGRVGEQFF. CDR3 nucleotides: TGTGCCAGCAGCCAGACTAGCGGGAGGGTCGGTGAGCAGTTCTTC.

The chain recombines TRBV5-6 with TRBJ2-1; TRBD2 is a possible D gene (6 bases). Per germline, CDR1 SGHDT and CDR2 YYEEEE. The V gene lost 2 bases and the J gene lost 5 bases, with 8 bases spanning the gap. CDR3 length: 13 amino acids. CDR3 nucleotide sequence: TGTGCCAGCAGCTTTGGGAGGCACAATGAGCAGTTCTTC. This translates into CASSFGRHNEQFF.

The chain has TRBV6-5 and TRBJ2-7; D is tentatively TRBD1 or TRBD2 (5 bases each). The V end was cut by 8 bases, the J end by 5 bases, with 16 bases between. Germline V gene data show CDR1 as MNHEY and CDR2 as SVGAGI. CDR3 length equals 13 residues. The CDR3 is CASRRAGYHEQYF. In DNA, the CDR3 is TGTGCCAGCCGGCGGGCAGGGTACCACGAGCAGTACTTC.

The chain joins TRBV27 to TRBJ2-7; TRBD2 might be the D (6 bases). Germline V lookup: CDR1 MNHEY, CDR2 SMNVEV (reference sequence). With 7 bases removed from V and 4 bases from J, the gap between germline ends came to 17 bases. The CDR3 is 14 residues long. CDR3 in amino acids: CASINTVRGYEQYF. As DNA, the CDR3 is TGTGCCAGCATTAATACTGTCCGGGGGTACGAGCAGTACTTC.

As DNA, the CDR3 is TGTGCCAGCAGCTTAGACGGCAGGGCGGCCTACGAGCAGTACTTC. Translation gives CASSLDGRAAYEQYF. This chain joins TRBV11-2 and TRBJ2-7, with a possible D match to TRBD1 (5 bases). CDR1 is SGHAT, CDR2 FQNNGV, per germline. V shed 0 bases and J shed 2 bases, with 11 bases lying between them. The CDR3 spans 15 residues.

The genes are TRBV19 and TRBJ2-7; 7 bases agree with TRBD1. The CDR3 covers 13 residues. CDR1 and CDR2 from the germline V gene are LNHDA and SQIVND (reference sequence). V lost 7 bases, J lost 7 bases, and 10 bases stayed unmatched. For the CDR3, the DNA is TGTGCCAGTACCCCGCGAGGGGGCAGAGAGCAGTACTTC. The encoded protein is CASTPRGGREQYF.

The gene calls are TRBV5-1 and TRBJ1-1, with D perhaps matching TRBD1 (6 bases). Trimming left V 0 bases short and J 4 bases short, with 16 bases between. CDR3 size: 16 residues. CDR1 and CDR2 (germline): SGHRS, YFSETQ. CDR3 region: CASSLGAGASGTEAFF. The CDR3 DNA sequence: TGCGCCAGCAGCTTGGGTGCAGGGGCGTCAGGCACTGAAGCTTTCTTT. The full variable domain, rest sourced from reference TRBV5-1 and TRBJ1-1, is KAGVTQTPRYLIKTRGQQVTLSCSPISGHRSVSWYQQTPGQGLQFLFEYFSETQRNKGNFPGRFSGRQFSNSRSEMNVSTLELGDSALYLCASSLGAGASGTEAFFGQGTRLTVV.

The chain employs TRBV5-1 and TRBJ2-1; the match to TRBD2 covers 10 bases. This CDR3 is built from 16 residues. Germline V gives CDR1 SGHRS, CDR2 YFSETQ. The junction had 2 bases not matched to a gene; V was cut back by 1 base and J by 1 base. CDR3 in amino acids: CASSLTLAGSYNEQFF. The CDR3 DNA is TGCGCCAGCAGCTTGACACTAGCGGGATCCTACAATGAGCAGTTCTTC.

The chain combines TRBV29-1 with TRBJ1-2, with unresolved D. CDR1 and CDR2 from the germline V gene are SQVTM and ANQGSEA. Trimming removed 4 bases at V and 3 bases at J, with 6 bases between. CDR3 length equals 11 residues. CDR3 protein: CSVGSDYGYTF. For the CDR3, the DNA is TGCAGCGTTGGGTCTGACTATGGCTACACCTTC.

The chain has TRBV6-5 and TRBJ2-6; D is undetermined. The CDR3 contains 14 residues. Trimming took off 6 bases at V and 0 bases at J, with 6 bases between the two ends. CDR1 is MNHEY, CDR2 SVGAGI, per germline. CDR3 in amino acids: CASRRNSGANVLTF. The CDR3 nucleotides read TGTGCCAGCAGGAGGAACTCTGGGGCCAACGTCCTGACTTTC.

This rearrangement joins TRBV7-2 to TRBJ1-5, with D possibly being TRBD1 (6 bases). The CDR3 extends over 15 amino acids. CDR1 and CDR2 from the germline V gene are SGHTA and FQGNSA. Trimming removed 5 bases from V and 3 bases from J, with 14 bases in between. The CDR3 spells CASSAQGPINQPQHF. The CDR3 coding sequence is TGTGCCAGCAGCGCACAGGGCCCGATCAATCAGCCCCAGCATTTT.

The rearrangement joins TRBV2 to TRBJ1-5; TRBD1 matches at 7 bases. The CDR3 covers 13 residues. Germline lookup yields CDR1 SNHLY and CDR2 FYNNEI. V was pared by 7 bases and J by 1 base, with 1 base of the junction left unmatched. As DNA, the CDR3 is TGTGCCAGCATGGGACAGAGCAATCAGCCCCAGCATTTT. Protein sequence: CASMGQSNQPQHF. The full variable domain, completed using reference TRBV2 and TRBJ1-5, is EPEVTQTPSHQVTQMGQEVILRCVPISNHLYFYWYRQILGQKVEFLVSFYNNEISEKSEIFDDQFSVERPDGSNFTLKIRSTKLEDSAMYFCASMGQSNQPQHFGDGTRLSIL.

The CDR3 sequence: CASSSGQGRLGVIYF. The DNA for the CDR3 is TGTGCCAGCAGCTCTGGACAGGGAAGGCTTGGTGTCATATATTTT. This chain uses TRBV7-2 with TRBJ1-3, with 8 nucleotides matching TRBD1. This CDR3 comprises 15 residues. The trim removed 4 bases at V and 12 bases at J, leaving 14 bases unmatched. The germline V gene has CDR1 SGHTA and CDR2 FQGNSA.